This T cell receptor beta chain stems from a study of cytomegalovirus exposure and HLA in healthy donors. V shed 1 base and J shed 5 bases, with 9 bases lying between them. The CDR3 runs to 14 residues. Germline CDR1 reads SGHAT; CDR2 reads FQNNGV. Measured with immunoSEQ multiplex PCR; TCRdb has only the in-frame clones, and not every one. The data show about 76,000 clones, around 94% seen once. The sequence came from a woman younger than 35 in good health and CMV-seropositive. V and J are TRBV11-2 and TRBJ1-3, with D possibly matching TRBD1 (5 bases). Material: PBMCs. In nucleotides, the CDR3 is TGTGCCAGCAGCTTAGCAGGGACTCGAAACACCATATATTTT. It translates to CASSLAGTRNTIYF.